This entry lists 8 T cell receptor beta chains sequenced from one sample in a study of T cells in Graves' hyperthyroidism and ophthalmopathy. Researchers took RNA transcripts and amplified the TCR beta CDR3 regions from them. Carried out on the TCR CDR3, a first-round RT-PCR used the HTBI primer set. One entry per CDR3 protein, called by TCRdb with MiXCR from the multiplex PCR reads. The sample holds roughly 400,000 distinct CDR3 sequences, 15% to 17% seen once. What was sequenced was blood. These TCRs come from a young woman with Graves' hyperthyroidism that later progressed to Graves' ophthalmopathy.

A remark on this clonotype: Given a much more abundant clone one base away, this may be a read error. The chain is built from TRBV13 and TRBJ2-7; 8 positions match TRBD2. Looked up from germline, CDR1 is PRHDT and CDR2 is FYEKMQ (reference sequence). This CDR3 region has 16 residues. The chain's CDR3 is CAGSFWISGTLYEQYF. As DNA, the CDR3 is TGTGCCGGCAGCTTCTGGATTAGCGGGACACTGTACGAGCAGTACTTC.

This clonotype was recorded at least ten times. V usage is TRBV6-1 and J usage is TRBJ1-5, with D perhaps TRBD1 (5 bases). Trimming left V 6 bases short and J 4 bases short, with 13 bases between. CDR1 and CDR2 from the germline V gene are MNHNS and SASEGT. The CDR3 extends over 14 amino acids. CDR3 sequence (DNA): TGTGCCAGCAGACCAACGGGGCCAAATCAGCCCCAGCATTTT. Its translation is CASRPTGPNQPQHF.

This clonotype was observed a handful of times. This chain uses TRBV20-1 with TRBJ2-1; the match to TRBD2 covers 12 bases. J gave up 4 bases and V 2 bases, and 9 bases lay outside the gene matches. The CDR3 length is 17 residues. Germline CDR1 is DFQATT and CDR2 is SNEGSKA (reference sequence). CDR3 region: CSARPTSGRIPYNEQFF. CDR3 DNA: TGCAGTGCTAGACCGACTAGCGGGAGAATCCCGTACAATGAGCAGTTCTTC.

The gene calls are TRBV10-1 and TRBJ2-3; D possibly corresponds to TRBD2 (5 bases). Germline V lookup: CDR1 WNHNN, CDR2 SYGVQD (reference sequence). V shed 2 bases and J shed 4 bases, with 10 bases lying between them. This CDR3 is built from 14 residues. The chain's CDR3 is CASSERVSADTQYF. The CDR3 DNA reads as TGCGCCAGCAGTGAGAGAGTTAGCGCAGATACGCAGTATTTT.

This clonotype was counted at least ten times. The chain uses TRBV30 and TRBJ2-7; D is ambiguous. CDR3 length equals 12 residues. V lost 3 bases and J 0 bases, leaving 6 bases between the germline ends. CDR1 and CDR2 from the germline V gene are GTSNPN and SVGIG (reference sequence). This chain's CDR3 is CAWSRSSYEQYF. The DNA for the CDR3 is TGTGCCTGGAGCCGTTCCTCCTACGAGCAGTACTTC.

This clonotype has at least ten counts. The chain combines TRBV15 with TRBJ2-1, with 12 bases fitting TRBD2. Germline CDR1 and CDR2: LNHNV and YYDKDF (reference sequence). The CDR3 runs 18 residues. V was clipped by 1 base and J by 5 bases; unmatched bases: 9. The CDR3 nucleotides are TGTGCCACCAGCAGAGGGGTCGGGACTAGCGGGTACAACAATGAGCAGTTCTTC. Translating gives CATSRGVGTSGYNNEQFF.

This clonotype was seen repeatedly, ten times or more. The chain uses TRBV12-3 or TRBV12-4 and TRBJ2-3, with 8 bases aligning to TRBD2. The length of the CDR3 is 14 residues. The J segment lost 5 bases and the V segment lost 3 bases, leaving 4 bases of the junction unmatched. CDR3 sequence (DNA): TGTGCCAGCAGTTTCAATCTAGCGGGAGATACGCAGTATTTT. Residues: CASSFNLAGDTQYF.

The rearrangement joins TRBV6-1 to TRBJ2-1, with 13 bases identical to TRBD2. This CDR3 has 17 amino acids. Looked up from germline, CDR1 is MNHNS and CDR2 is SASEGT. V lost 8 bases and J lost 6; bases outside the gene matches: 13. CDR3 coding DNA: TGTGCCAGCGGAGAACTAGCGGGAGGGTTTACCGGCAATGAGCAGTTCTTC. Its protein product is CASGELAGGFTGNEQFF.